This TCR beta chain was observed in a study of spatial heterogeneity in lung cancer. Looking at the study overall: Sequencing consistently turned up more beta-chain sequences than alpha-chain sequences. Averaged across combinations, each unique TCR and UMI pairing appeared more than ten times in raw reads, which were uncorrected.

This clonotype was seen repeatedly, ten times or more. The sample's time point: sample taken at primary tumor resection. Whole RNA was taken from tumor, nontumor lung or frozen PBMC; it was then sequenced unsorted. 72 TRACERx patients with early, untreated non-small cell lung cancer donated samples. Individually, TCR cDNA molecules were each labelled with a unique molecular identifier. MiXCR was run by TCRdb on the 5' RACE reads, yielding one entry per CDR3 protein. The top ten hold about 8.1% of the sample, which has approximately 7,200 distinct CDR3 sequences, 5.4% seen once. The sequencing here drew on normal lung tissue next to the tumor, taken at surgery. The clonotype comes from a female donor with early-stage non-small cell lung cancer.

CDR3 in DNA: TGTGCCAGCAGCAGTATAGCGGGAGGACCTTACAATGAGCAGTTCTTC. Its translation: CASSSIAGGPYNEQFF. The V gene is TRBV7-9, the J gene TRBJ2-1, with 10 bases that match TRBD2. CDR1 is SEHNR and CDR2 is FQNEAQ in the germline V gene (reference sequence). V shed 5 bases and J 4 bases; nucleotides not matched to a gene: 8. This CDR3 comprises 16 residues. Complete variable domain (other parts from reference TRBV7-9 and TRBJ2-1): DTGVSQNPRHKITKRGQNVTFRCDPISEHNRLYWYRQTLGQGPEFLTYFQNEAQLEKSRLLSDRFSAERPKGSFSTLEIQRTEQGDSAMYLCASSSIAGGPYNEQFFGPGTRLTVL.